Reported below is one T cell receptor beta chain. Its antigen remains undetermined. Base qualities are not provided; no much larger clone lies one nucleotide away. Ends trimmed: V by 6 bases, J by 5 bases; bases unmatched to a gene: 12. CDR1 is given as MNHEY and CDR2 as SMNVEV, both from the germline V gene (reference sequence). The CDR3 spans 16 residues, from the cysteine through the phenylalanine. Only CDR3 DNA remains: 48 bases, in frame from the first base. TCRbeta CDR3 regions were amplified from genomic DNA using the immunoSEQ Assay, a bias-controlled multiplex PCR. Per the authors' processing: Within the assay, amplification of reference gene primers was used to estimate how many nucleated cells each sample contained. To quantify the absolute abundance of each unique TCRbeta CDR3 rearrangement, sequence reads were collapsed and filtered. For each sample, productive Simpson clonality was calculated as the square root of Simpson's diversity index over productive rearrangements. What TCRdb holds here is the immuneACCESS table cut down to in-frame rearrangements. Part of the clones is not present; checked against another copy, under half of the missing clones reflect an unresolved V gene, and the others are unexplained. V and J calls and clone size come straight from that table; D and trimming were deduced from the DNA. This sample gives fewer than 60,000 clones in total; around 90% of them show up just once. About an eighth of the sample rests with the top ten.

The collaborating institutions used their own protocols to collect whole blood in K2EDTA tubes. Collaborator samples were shipped for TCRbeta analysis as frozen whole blood, isolated PBMCs, or DNA extracted from either sample type. The source of the sample is a study of blood T cell repertoires in COVID-19 (dated by TCRdb to 2019 to 2021). Study-level background: Collaborator samples came from the United States, Italy and Spain and covered acute and convalescent phases of COVID-19. The prospective study material was composed of cDNA or gDNA derived from T cells, B-cell-depleted T cells, or PBMCs. Deeply sampled blood TCRbeta repertoires from subjects exposed to, actively infected with, or recovered from COVID-19 were included in the dataset. A freely available public database, intended as a resource for researchers studying the immune response to SARS-CoV-2, is where the repertoires were released. The samples were drawn from the first 160 participants of the ongoing ImmuneRACE study and from 1,254 subjects provided by 6 global collaborators. A de-identified subject ID, COVID-19 status, age in years and sex were almost always included in the sample metadata. Where available, HLA class I and class II types were obtained from metadata supplied by the sample provider rather than from assay-based typing. The paper as a whole reports these results and caveats: How much clinical and demographic metadata was included differed by source and by participant, and the metadata was provided uncurated.

Sample: peripheral blood. This receptor was obtained from a human donor with active COVID-19. The donor label of this sample is uncertain. The rearranged segments are TRBV27 and TRBJ2-5; TRBD1 fits 10 bases in the junction. The nucleotides are TGTGCCAGCAGCCCCATGGTAGGGACAGGGGATGAGACCCAGTACTTC. The encoded protein is CASSPMVGTGDETQYF.